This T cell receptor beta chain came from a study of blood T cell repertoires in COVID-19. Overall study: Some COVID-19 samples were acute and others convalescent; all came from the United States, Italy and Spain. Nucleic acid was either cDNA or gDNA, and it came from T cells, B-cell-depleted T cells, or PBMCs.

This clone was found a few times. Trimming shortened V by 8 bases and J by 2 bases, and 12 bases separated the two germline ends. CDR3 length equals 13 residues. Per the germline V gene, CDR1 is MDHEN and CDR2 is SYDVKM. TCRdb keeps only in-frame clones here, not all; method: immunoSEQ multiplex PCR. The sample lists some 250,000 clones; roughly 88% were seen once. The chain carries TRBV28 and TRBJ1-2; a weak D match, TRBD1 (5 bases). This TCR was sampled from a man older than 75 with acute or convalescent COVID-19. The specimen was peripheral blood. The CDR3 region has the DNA TGTGCCAGCCGAGACAGCTCAAACTATGGCTACACCTTC. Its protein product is CASRDSSNYGYTF.